This is a list of T cell receptor beta chains from one sample in a study of CD4 T cells in relation to SARS-CoV-2 and coronaviruses. The repertoire was sequenced with immunoSEQ multiplex PCR; TCRdb's copy has only in-frame clones and lacks some. The sample consists of tens of thousands of clones, approximately 90% of them appearing once. Material: naive CD4+ T cells from PBMCs. All receptors come from an adult with COVID-19. CDR3s include the opening cysteine and the closing phenylalanine or tryptophan. Each record gives: clone size, CDR3 length, D gene, J gene, V gene, CDR3 protein, CDR3 DNA. The D gene is left open where the match is weak. Only some rows state a clone size, as once, few, many or a class for expanded clones.

- 14 TRBD2 TRBJ2-1 TRBV2 CASSGVLAGREQFF TGTGCCAGCAGTGGGGTACTAGCGGGACGGGAGCAGTTCTTC
once 18 TRBD2 TRBJ2-1 TRBV5-4 CASSLGAAGTSAHNEQFF TGTGCCAGCAGCTTGGGAGCTGCCGGGACTAGCGCCCACAATGAGCAGTTCTTC
- 14 - TRBJ2-3 TRBV3-1/TRBV3-2 CASSPFLSTDTQYF TGTGCCAGCAGCCCATTCCTGAGCACAGATACGCAGTATTTT
- 13 TRBD1 TRBJ2-7 TRBV6-5 CASSRDRAMEQYF TGTGCCAGCAGTCGGGACAGGGCAATGGAGCAGTACTTC
once 12 TRBD2 TRBJ2-7 TRBV13 CASSWIAGEQYF TGTGCCAGCAGCTGGATAGCGGGCGAGCAGTACTTC
- 15 - TRBJ2-1 TRBV7-2 CASSLGGRTYNEQFF TGTGCCAGCAGCTTAGGTGGGAGGACTTACAATGAGCAGTTCTTC
- 14 TRBD2 TRBJ2-5 TRBV29-1 CSVNHVDGRETQYF TGCAGCGTAAACCACGTCGACGGGAGGGAGACCCAGTACTTC
- 16 - TRBJ2-1 TRBV6-5 CASSYEGSGSYNEQFF TGTGCCAGCAGTTACGAGGGGTCAGGGTCCTACAATGAGCAGTTCTTC
- 14 - TRBJ2-5 TRBV28 CASSLQPFEETQYF TGTGCCAGCAGTTTACAGCCTTTTGAAGAGACCCAGTACTTC
- 15 TRBD2 TRBJ2-1 TRBV6-5 CASRLAGGRYNEQFF TGTGCCAGCAGGTTAGCGGGAGGGAGATACAATGAGCAGTTCTTC
- 15 TRBD2 TRBJ2-3 TRBV11-2 CASSRTAGVRDTQYF TGTGCCAGCAGCCGCACGGCGGGAGTTAGAGATACGCAGTATTTT
- 18 - TRBJ1-4 TRBV4-1 CASSPGPSRGYSNEKLFF TGCGCCAGCAGCCCCGGACCGAGCAGGGGCTATTCTAATGAAAAACTGTTTTTT
- 15 - TRBJ1-6 TRBV20-1 CSASLRGQDDSPLHF TGCAGTGCTAGTCTCAGGGGCCAGGATGATTCACCCCTCCACTTT
- 17 TRBD2 TRBJ2-3 TRBV7-9 CASSPGTSGRAPDTQYF TGTGCCAGCAGCCCCGGGACTAGTGGGAGGGCCCCAGATACGCAGTATTTT
- 13 - TRBJ1-2 TRBV4-1 CASSQGQVSIYTF TGCGCCAGCAGCCAAGGACAGGTCTCGATCTACACCTTC
- 17 TRBD1 TRBJ2-7 TRBV4-1 CASSQDWRQGMTYEQYF TGCGCCAGCAGCCAAGATTGGCGACAGGGGATGACCTACGAGCAGTACTTC
- 15 - TRBJ2-7 TRBV11-2 CASSYLSGRVDEQYF TGTGCCAGCAGCTACCTCAGCGGCCGCGTGGACGAGCAGTACTTC
- 15 - TRBJ2-7 TRBV10-3 CAINKGGPSSYEQYF TGTGCCATCAATAAAGGGGGGCCTTCTTCCTACGAGCAGTACTTC
- 14 - TRBJ2-5 TRBV29-1 CSAVPHSTGETQYF TGCAGCGCCGTCCCCCACTCCACTGGGGAGACCCAGTACTTC
- 16 TRBD1 TRBJ1-1 TRBV30 CAWSVPRTGVNTEAFF TGTGCCTGGAGTGTACCGAGGACAGGCGTGAACACTGAAGCTTTCTTT
- 14 - TRBJ1-1 TRBV7-9 CASSQKGVTTEAFF TGTGCCAGCAGCCAAAAAGGAGTTACCACTGAAGCTTTCTTT
- 15 TRBD2 TRBJ2-3 TRBV14 CASSTTSGSTDTQYF TGTGCCAGCAGCACGACTAGCGGTAGCACAGATACGCAGTATTTT
- 16 TRBD1 TRBJ2-5 TRBV5-1 CASSLPPQGVAETQYF TGCGCCAGCAGCTTGCCCCCCCAGGGGGTGGCGGAGACCCAGTACTTC
- 14 - TRBJ2-5 TRBV7-2 CASSFTSSQETQYF TGTGCCAGCAGCTTTACTAGCTCCCAAGAGACCCAGTACTTC
- 15 TRBD1 TRBJ1-2 TRBV6-2/TRBV6-3 CASSPRDRGWMGYTF TGTGCCAGCAGCCCCCGGGACAGGGGGTGGATGGGCTACACCTTC
- 14 - TRBJ1-1 TRBV28 CASSPQLLNTEAFF TGTGCCAGCAGTCCCCAGCTGTTGAACACTGAAGCTTTCTTT
- 16 - TRBJ2-7 TRBV19 CASSPGERLSSYEQYF TGTGCCAGTAGCCCCGGGGAGCGCTTGAGCTCCTACGAGCAGTACTTC
- 16 TRBD1 TRBJ1-4 TRBV18 CASSPPGTGEGEKLFF TGTGCCAGCTCACCACCGGGGACAGGGGAAGGTGAAAAACTGTTTTTT
few 13 - TRBJ1-2 TRBV4-1 CASSPSANYGYTF TGCGCCAGCAGCCCATCGGCTAACTATGGCTACACCTTC
- 15 TRBD1 TRBJ2-1 TRBV7-2 CASSLTGNSYNEQFF TGTGCCAGCAGCTTGACAGGGAACTCCTACAATGAGCAGTTCTTC
- 11 - TRBJ1-1 TRBV2 CASFMNTEAFF TGTGCCAGCTTTATGAACACTGAAGCTTTCTTT
- 13 - TRBJ2-3 TRBV4-1 CASSPLGTDTQYF TGCGCCAGCAGCCCATTGGGCACAGATACGCAGTATTTT
- 14 TRBD2 TRBJ2-3 TRBV2 CASRRDWTSGGEDF TGTGCCAGCAGACGCGACTGGACTAGCGGGGGTGAAGATTTT